The 20 T cell receptor beta chains listed next were all sequenced from one sample in a study of neurological immune-mediated disorders. TCRdb used MiXCR to reprocess the 5' RACE reads, holding one entry per CDR3 protein. The repertoire has around 50,000 distinct CDR3 sequences, around 4% of them found once; the top ten carry 5.5% to 7.5%. Input material: PBMCs. The receptors originated from a man aged 60 to 69 with multiple sclerosis.

This clonotype was seen ten or more times. This chain uses TRBV20-1 with TRBJ1-1; TRBD1 agrees at 9 bases. This CDR3 region has 15 residues. Losses at the gene ends were 6 bases for V and 1 base for J; bases not matched to a gene: 9. Germline V gene sequence: CDR1 DFQATT, CDR2 SNEGSKA (reference sequence). The CDR3 coding sequence is TGCAGTGCCGCCGGACAGGGGCGGGCGAACACTGAAGCTTTCTTT. Its protein is CSAAGQGRANTEAFF.

This clonotype was counted a few times. A read error is possible here, since a much larger clone lies one base away. The chain is built from TRBV12-3 or TRBV12-4 and TRBJ1-2; maybe TRBD1 (5 bases). This CDR3 region has 12 residues. The CDR3 spells CDSTLGVSGYTF. The CDR3 DNA reads TGTGACAGCACCTTAGGGGTTAGTGGCTACACCTTC.

This clonotype was recorded many times. This sequence joins TRBV5-1 and TRBJ1-1, with TRBD1 matching 8 bases. V gave up 6 bases and J gave up 3 bases; unmatched junction bases: 16. The CDR3 consists of 17 residues. The germline V gene encodes CDR1 SGHRS and CDR2 YFSETQ. The CDR3 sequence: CASTSGDRTRPYTEAFF. The CDR3 DNA reads as TGCGCCAGCACCTCCGGGGACAGGACCCGGCCGTACACTGAAGCTTTCTTT.

Ten or more counts support this clonotype. This rearrangement joins TRBV5-1 to TRBJ2-1; D ambiguous. Trimming shortened V by 2 bases and J by 5 bases, and 8 bases separated the two germline ends. CDR1 and CDR2 (germline): SGHRS, YFSETQ. The CDR3 runs 13 residues. CDR3: CASSLIPDNEQFF. CDR3 sequence (DNA): TGCGCCAGCAGCTTAATCCCCGACAATGAGCAGTTCTTC.

This clonotype appeared many times. The chain is built from TRBV10-2 and TRBJ2-2; D is possibly TRBD1 (5 bases). Trimming shortened V by 0 bases and J by 4 bases, and 12 bases separated the two germline ends. CDR1 is WSHSY and CDR2 is SAAADI in the germline V gene. The CDR3 contains 16 residues. CDR3 sequence (DNA): TGCGCCAGCAGTGAGTCCCCAGGGATAGGCACCGGGGAGCTGTTTTTT. Translation gives CASSESPGIGTGELFF.

In this sample, this clonotype turned up many times. V gene TRBV5-1 combines with J gene TRBJ1-2, with D maybe TRBD1 (6 bases). CDR3 size: 14 residues. V was shortened by 3 bases and J by 3 bases, with 12 bases between the two germline ends. Germline V gene data show CDR1 as SGHRS and CDR2 as YFSETQ. The CDR3 here is CASSSTGQHYGYTF. Here the CDR3 DNA reads TGCGCCAGCAGCTCCACTGGACAGCACTATGGCTACACCTTC.

This clonotype was picked up many times. The chain employs TRBV5-1 and TRBJ2-1; D possibly corresponds to TRBD1 (5 bases). The germline CDR1 and CDR2 sequences are SGHRS and YFSETQ. This CDR3 has 11 residues. The V and J ends lost 4 bases and 12 bases respectively, with 11 bases between them. DNA for the CDR3: TGCGCCAGCAGCATGTCAGGGCTGCAGTTCTTC. This encodes CASSMSGLQFF.

This clonotype showed up many times. The gene calls are TRBV6-6 and TRBJ1-3; D perhaps matches TRBD1 (5 bases). V was shortened by 10 bases and J by 2 bases, with 9 bases between the two germline ends. This CDR3 comprises 12 residues. Germline lookup yields CDR1 MNHNY and CDR2 SVGAGI (reference sequence). The CDR3 DNA sequence: TGTGCCACCTGGGGGGCTGGAAACACCATATATTTT. Residues: CATWGAGNTIYF.

Ten or more counts support this clonotype. This chain links TRBV11-3 with TRBJ2-2; TRBD1 agrees at 11 bases. CDR3 size: 18 residues. CDR1 is SGHNT and CDR2 is YENEEA in the germline V gene. Trimming removed 5 bases from V and 3 bases from J; junction bases left unmatched: 11. CDR3 residues: CASSPMYGQGADTGELFF. The CDR3 region has the DNA TGTGCCAGCAGCCCTATGTATGGACAGGGGGCGGACACCGGGGAGCTGTTTTTT.

This clonotype was counted many times. The CDR3 is CASIVHAGGGETQYF. DNA of the CDR3: TGTGCCAGCATTGTCCACGCGGGAGGAGGAGAGACCCAGTACTTC. The rearrangement links TRBV28 to TRBJ2-5, with 8 bases identical to TRBD2. CDR1 and CDR2 (germline): MDHEN, SYDVKM. The trim removed 7 bases at V and 4 bases at J, leaving 11 bases unmatched. There are 15 residues in the CDR3. The full variable domain, its missing parts supplied by reference TRBV28 and TRBJ2-5, is DVKVTQSSRYLVKRTGEKVFLECVQDMDHENMFWYRQDPGLGLRLIYFSYDVKMKEKGDIPEGYSVSREKKERFSLILESASTNQTSMYLCASIVHAGGGETQYFGPGTRLLVL.

This clonotype was detected a few times. The chain uses TRBV5-6 and TRBJ1-1; D gene ambiguous. Trimming stripped 2 bases from V and 5 bases from J, with 10 bases between. Germline lookup yields CDR1 SGHDT and CDR2 YYEEEE. The CDR3 has 13 amino acids. For the CDR3, the DNA is TGTGCCAGCAGCTTAGTAAAGGGAACTGAAGCTTTCTTT. Protein product: CASSLVKGTEAFF.

At least ten counts were recorded for this clonotype. J is TRBJ1-1 and V is TRBV5-1; D is unclear. V shed 1 base and J shed 1 base, with 5 bases lying between them. This CDR3 contains 13 residues. The germline V gene encodes CDR1 SGHRS and CDR2 YFSETQ. The CDR3 nucleotides are TGCGCCAGCAGCTTGAGGGAGAACACTGAAGCTTTCTTT. Translated, it gives CASSLRENTEAFF.

There are many counts of this clonotype. This chain joins TRBV10-3 and TRBJ2-7; tentative D call: TRBD1 (5 bases). Trimming left V 2 bases short and J 9 bases short, with 11 bases between. Per germline, CDR1 ENHRY and CDR2 SYGVKD. CDR3 length: 12 residues. CDR3 in amino acids: CAISETETGQYF. CDR3 in DNA: TGTGCCATCAGTGAGACAGAAACAGGGCAGTACTTC.

This clonotype showed up just once. This chain joins TRBV10-2 and TRBJ2-1, with no clear D. The CDR3 runs 11 residues. V was cut by 2 bases and J by 10 bases, with 6 bases left in between. CDR1 and CDR2 from the germline V gene are WSHSY and SAAADI. The CDR3 DNA sequence: TGCGCCAGCAGTGAGGTGAGGGAGCAGTTCTTC. Protein product: CASSEVREQFF.

This clonotype was recorded many times. The V and J genes are TRBV7-2 and TRBJ2-3; D is unresolved. The CDR3 extends over 12 amino acids. The germline V gene has CDR1 SGHTA and CDR2 FQGNSA. The V and J ends lost 3 bases and 4 bases respectively, with 5 bases between them. CDR3 coding DNA: TGTGCCAGCAGCTTCGGAGCAGATACGCAGTATTTT. Translating it yields CASSFGADTQYF.

By frequency in the sample, this clonotype is medium-sized. The chain is built from TRBV12-3 or TRBV12-4 and TRBJ1-1; D ambiguous. The CDR3 length is 16 residues. The V end was cut by 9 bases, the J end by 1 base, with 21 bases between. The DNA of the CDR3 is TGTGCCAGTCCGCGTACTTCCACGGCAGGGAACACTGAAGCTTTCTTT. It translates to CASPRTSTAGNTEAFF.

At least ten counts were recorded for this clonotype. This sequence joins TRBV15 and TRBJ2-3; unclear D gene. The germline V gene has CDR1 LNHNV and CDR2 YYDKDF (reference sequence). CDR3 length: 16 amino acids. V was cut by 3 bases and J by 4 bases, with 17 bases left in between. The chain's CDR3 is CATSRSSSLFADTQYF. The CDR3 nucleotides are TGTGCCACCAGCAGGTCCAGTTCCCTTTTTGCAGATACGCAGTATTTT.

This clonotype was seen ten or more times. The chain carries TRBV5-1 and TRBJ1-1; D is perhaps TRBD1 (5 bases). Trimming shortened V by 0 bases and J by 1 base, and 7 bases separated the two germline ends. The CDR3 loop spans 14 amino acids. Germline V gene lookup returns CDR1 SGHRS and CDR2 YFSETQ. CDR3 region: CASSLGRENTEAFF. In DNA form, the CDR3 reads TGCGCCAGCAGCTTGGGCAGGGAGAACACTGAAGCTTTCTTT. The entire variable domain, with the rest obtained from reference TRBV5-1 and TRBJ1-1, is as follows: KAGVTQTPRYLIKTRGQQVTLSCSPISGHRSVSWYQQTPGQGLQFLFEYFSETQRNKGNFPGRFSGRQFSNSRSEMNVSTLELGDSALYLCASSLGRENTEAFFGQGTRLTVV.

This clonotype was counted many times. V usage is TRBV27 and J usage is TRBJ2-6; the match to TRBD1 covers 8 bases. Losses at the gene ends were 5 bases for V and 0 bases for J; bases not matched to a gene: 9. There are 18 residues in the CDR3. Per germline, CDR1 MNHEY and CDR2 SMNVEV (reference sequence). The CDR3 DNA is TGTGCCAGCAGTCCCGGGACAGGCCTAATCTCTGGGGCCAACGTCCTGACTTTC. Protein sequence: CASSPGTGLISGANVLTF.

This chain connects TRBV19 to TRBJ2-2; tentatively, D is TRBD1 or TRBD2 (5 bases each). The CDR3 length is 20 residues. V was shortened by 2 bases and J by 0 bases, with 22 bases between the two germline ends. The germline V gene has CDR1 LNHDA and CDR2 SQIVND (reference sequence). CDR3 amino acids: CASSIFPPVREITNTGELFF. The DNA for the CDR3 is TGTGCCAGTAGTATATTTCCCCCAGTCAGGGAGATTACGAACACCGGGGAGCTGTTTTTT.